This TCR beta chain was captured by sequencing in a study of cytomegalovirus exposure and HLA in healthy donors. This clone was seen more than once but under ten times. Antigen specificity is unknown. Study-wide findings and caveats: Later genetic work tied a missense DCLRE1C variant to beta-chain V and J trimming.

Germline V gene sequence: CDR1 SGHNT, CDR2 YYREEE (reference sequence). The germline V and J ends were trimmed by 0 bases and 5 bases, with 14 bases remaining between them. This CDR3 region has 16 residues. The primer mix had 60 Vbeta and 13 Jbeta primers. Only in-frame clones appear in the TCRdb table, and some are missing; sequencing was by immunoSEQ multiplex PCR. The repertoire has roughly 180,000 clones, roughly 9.5% of them found once; the top ten carry approximately 1.5%. This chain links TRBV5-4 with TRBJ1-4, with a possible D match to TRBD1 (6 bases). This receptor was identified in a woman in her 30s in good health and CMV-seropositive. Input material: PBMCs. The CDR3 coding sequence is TGTGCCAGCAGCTTGGCAGGGGCCAGCCAGAATGAAAAACTGTTTTTT. Protein: CASSLAGASQNEKLFF.